This T cell receptor beta chain was recovered during a study of T cells after yellow fever vaccination. Study-level background: Preparation used SMART-Seq v4 Ultra Low Input for the low-cell-number fractions.

Generation of TCR cDNA used 5'RACE template switching (which added a universal primer site and UMIs). TCRdb re-analysed the 5' RACE reads in MiXCR, keeping a single row per CDR3 protein. The table lists 510,000 or so distinct CDR3 sequences, around 21% of them singletons. In its sample, this clonotype was seen many times. As yet, its antigen is unknown. General study points: After the booster, about 95% of CD4 and 88% of CD8 primary-response clones were re-detected.

CDR3 length equals 14 residues. V was clipped by 5 bases and J by 4 bases; unmatched bases: 5. The specimen comprised PBMCs, sampled 15 days after the yellow fever booster vaccination. The source is a man aged 25-45 years who received the YFV17D yellow fever vaccine. V gene TRBV12-3 or TRBV12-4 combines with J gene TRBJ2-3; 8 bases fit TRBD2. The CDR3 spells CASSLGTSADTQYF. CDR3 DNA: TGTGCCAGCAGTCTGGGGACTAGTGCAGATACGCAGTATTTT.